A single sample is the source of the 17 T cell receptor beta chains below, sequenced in a study of T-cell memory formation after mild COVID-19. TCRdb re-analysed the 5' RACE reads in MiXCR, keeping a single row per CDR3 protein. There are some 300,000 distinct CDR3 sequences in the sample; 20% to 25% occur only once, and around 20% lies in the top ten. Sequencing input: PBMCs or a T cell subset sorted from them (not recorded which). These receptors were taken from a young man who had mild COVID-19 (a few samples of this study predate the infection). Cell type and time point are not known.

This chain links TRBV7-3 with TRBJ2-3; weak D call: TRBD2 (5 bases). This CDR3 is built from 15 residues. Trimming took 0 bases from V and 4 from J, leaving 11 bases between them. The germline gives CDR1 SGHTA, CDR2 FQGTGA. The CDR3 loop reads CASSLTYGSADTQYF. The CDR3, as DNA: TGTGCCAGCAGCTTAACGTATGGTAGCGCAGATACGCAGTATTTT.

This chain connects TRBV18 to TRBJ1-4, with D maybe TRBD1 (5 bases). CDR1 and CDR2 (germline): KGHSH, LQKENI. Trimming took 6 bases from V and 3 from J, leaving 14 bases between them. The CDR3 totals 15 residues. The CDR3 reads CASSMGQTPNEKLFF. CDR3 coding DNA: TGTGCCAGCTCGATGGGGCAGACTCCTAATGAAAAACTGTTTTTT.

This chain connects TRBV7-2 to TRBJ1-6; D possibly corresponds to TRBD1 (6 bases). Looked up from germline, CDR1 is SGHTA and CDR2 is FQGNSA. This CDR3 is built from 15 residues. Trimming pared 1 base from V and 11 bases from J, leaving 15 bases between. CDR3 sequence reads: CASSLELSGGPPLHF. CDR3 in DNA: TGTGCCAGCAGCTTAGAATTATCCGGGGGGCCACCCCTCCACTTT.

This clonotype was counted a few times. The rearrangement joins TRBV4-3 to TRBJ1-2, with D perhaps TRBD1 (5 bases). The germline V and J ends were trimmed by 0 bases and 8 bases, with 16 bases remaining between them. The CDR3 has 15 residues. Germline-derived CDR1 and CDR2 are LGHNA and YSLEER. CDR3 in amino acids: CASSQDPVGDQGYTF. The CDR3 nucleotides read TGCGCCAGCAGCCAAGATCCGGTGGGGGATCAGGGCTACACCTTC.

This clonotype is labeled as large. The rearrangement joins TRBV5-4 to TRBJ1-6; no clear D. Trimming took 5 bases from V and 0 from J, leaving 12 bases between them. The CDR3 has 16 residues. The germline gives CDR1 SGHNT, CDR2 YYREEE (reference sequence). The CDR3 DNA reads as TGTGCCAGCAGGGCCATGAAGGGCTCCTATAATTCACCCCTCCACTTT. Protein sequence: CASRAMKGSYNSPLHF.

The chain joins TRBV15 to TRBJ1-1; D may be TRBD1 (6 bases). CDR1 LNHNV and CDR2 YYDKDF come from the germline V gene (reference sequence). The V end was cut by 1 base, the J end by 7 bases, with 10 bases between. This CDR3 comprises 13 residues. The CDR3 DNA is TGTGCCACCAGCAGAGGAGACAGGAATGAAGCTTTCTTT. Its protein product is CATSRGDRNEAFF.

The gene calls are TRBV4-3 and TRBJ1-2; D is unresolved. In germline, CDR1 is LGHNA, CDR2 YSLEER. Trimming shortened V by 4 bases and J by 5 bases, and 11 bases separated the two germline ends. The CDR3 has 13 residues. CDR3 nucleotides: TGCGCCAGCAGCCCAAGGTCCGGGTATGGCTACACCTTC. This translates into CASSPRSGYGYTF.

This clonotype was seen a few times. V and J are TRBV20-1 and TRBJ1-1; unclear D gene. Germline V gene lookup returns CDR1 DFQATT and CDR2 SNEGSKA (reference sequence). V lost 3 bases to trimming and J lost 1 base, with 12 bases between them. The CDR3 contains 14 residues. The CDR3 sequence: CSASAMGSNTEAFF. In nucleotides, the CDR3 is TGCAGTGCTAGCGCTATGGGTTCGAACACTGAAGCTTTCTTT.

The chain has TRBV6-2 or TRBV6-3 and TRBJ2-3; TRBD2 matches 7 bases. J lost 3 bases, V lost 8 bases, and 8 bases had no gene match. Germline assignment: CDR1 MNHEY and CDR2 SVGEGT. CDR3 size: 14 residues. The CDR3 bases are TGTGCCAGCGGGAGTGAAGCGGGGACAGATACGCAGTATTTT. As protein: CASGSEAGTDTQYF.

V is TRBV3-1 and J is TRBJ2-7; a weak D match, TRBD1 (6 bases). V lost 8 bases, J lost 0 bases, and 11 bases lay in between. Germline V gene data show CDR1 as LGHDT and CDR2 as YNNKEL (reference sequence). This CDR3 is built from 13 residues. The CDR3 bases are TGTGCCAGCGGGGGCCAACCCTCCTACGAGCAGTACTTC. Protein: CASGGQPSYEQYF.

This clonotype was counted only a few times. The rearrangement joins TRBV6-5 to TRBJ1-3; no clear D. The germline V gene has CDR1 MNHEY and CDR2 SVGAGI. V was pared by 3 bases and J by 2 bases, with 8 bases between. This CDR3 contains 14 residues. The CDR3 sequence: CASSYSRTGNTIYF. The CDR3 nucleotides are TGTGCCAGCAGTTATTCGCGAACTGGAAACACCATATATTTT.

A few counts support this clonotype. The chain uses TRBV20-1 and TRBJ2-5, with TRBD2 matching over 7 bases. The CDR3 is 16 residues long. V shed 3 bases, J shed 0 bases, and the junction held 10 bases outside the gene matches. The germline gives CDR1 DFQATT, CDR2 SNEGSKA (reference sequence). CDR3 protein: CSARPSIAGYQETQYF. The CDR3, as DNA: TGCAGTGCTAGGCCCTCCATAGCGGGTTACCAAGAGACCCAGTACTTC.

This clonotype was detected only a few times. Here the CDR3 reads CASVAGDRAYEQYF. DNA of the CDR3: TGTGCCAGTGTGGCGGGGGACAGGGCCTACGAGCAGTACTTC. The chain carries TRBV6-2 or TRBV6-3 and TRBJ2-7; 9 bases match TRBD1. V shed 9 bases and J 2 bases; nucleotides not matched to a gene: 8. There are 14 residues in the CDR3. CDR1 MNHEY and CDR2 SVGEGT come from the germline V gene.

The V and J genes are TRBV5-1 and TRBJ2-7; D not certain. Trimming left V 0 bases short and J 0 bases short, with 7 bases between. The CDR3 contains 14 residues. Germline V gene sequence: CDR1 SGHRS, CDR2 YFSETQ. CDR3 amino acids: CASSLDPDSYEQYF. CDR3 nucleotide sequence: TGCGCCAGCAGCTTGGACCCAGACTCCTACGAGCAGTACTTC.

The chain employs TRBV19 and TRBJ2-1; weak D call: TRBD2 (5 bases). Trimming removed 3 bases from V and 3 bases from J, with 6 bases in between. The CDR3 runs to 13 residues. The germline V gene has CDR1 LNHDA and CDR2 SQIVND (reference sequence). The CDR3 bases are TGTGCCAGTAGTATTGGACTCTACAATGAGCAGTTCTTC. The encoded protein is CASSIGLYNEQFF.

This clonotype was observed a handful of times. The chain combines TRBV10-3 with TRBJ1-1; 8 nucleotides agree with TRBD1. Trimming took 2 bases from V and 4 from J; bases not matched to a gene: 3. In germline, CDR1 is ENHRY, CDR2 SYGVKD. The CDR3 covers 14 residues. This CDR3 reads CAISEQGAVTEAFF. Here the CDR3 DNA reads TGTGCCATCAGTGAGCAGGGGGCCGTCACTGAAGCTTTCTTT.

Ten or more counts support this clonotype. The chain links TRBV7-6 to TRBJ1-1; TRBD1 matches at 7 bases. The CDR3 consists of 17 residues. With 1 base clipped from V and 3 bases from J, the junction kept 11 bases outside the gene matches. The V gene's germline CDR1 is SGHVS and CDR2 FNYEAQ. This CDR3 is CASSLEDTGEVDTEAFF. The CDR3 DNA reads TGTGCCAGCAGCTTAGAGGATACAGGGGAGGTTGACACTGAAGCTTTCTTT.